This T cell receptor beta chain was found in a study of blood T cell repertoires in COVID-19. Study at large: Sample material is recorded as cDNA or gDNA derived from T cells, B-cell-depleted T cells, or PBMCs.

How the authors handled the data: Estimation of nucleated cell counts was performed using reference gene primer amplification. Profiling relied on immunoSEQ multiplex PCR, and the TCRdb table lists in-frame clones only, not all of them. V, J and clone size derive from that table, while D and trimming were established from the DNA sequence. The sample has 75,000 to 90,000 clones, under 90% seen once. The germline CDR1 and CDR2 sequences are MDHEN and SYDVKM. V lost 6 bases to trimming and J lost 10 bases, with 28 bases between them. This CDR3 is built from 18 residues. The sample consisted of peripheral blood. The receptor was isolated from a woman in her thirties or forties with active or convalescent COVID-19. The chain recombines TRBV28 with TRBJ2-6, with a possible D match to TRBD1 (6 bases). The CDR3 sequence is CASSPRPGHHRDPNVLTF. The CDR3 DNA follows: TGTGCCAGCAGCCCCCGCCCGGGACACCACCGGGACCCAAACGTCCTGACTTTC.